The rows below give T cell receptor beta chains drawn from one sample of a study of cytomegalovirus exposure and HLA in healthy donors. Repertoires were generated with immunoSEQ multiplex PCR, while TCRdb's copy carries only in-frame clones and drops some. The table lists approximately 150,000 clones, about 83% of them singletons. Sequencing was done on a sample of PBMCs. The source is a middle-aged man in good health and CMV-seropositive. Each CDR3 is given without its conserved first and last residue.

j_call,v_call,cdr3_aa
TRBJ2-1,TRBV4-1,ASSQERVSSGRSYNEQF
TRBJ2-7,TRBV6-6,ASSYSTGISYEQY
TRBJ2-1,TRBV2,AGAEYNEQF
TRBJ1-6,TRBV14,ASTQGGLPLH
TRBJ2-1,TRBV2,ASSDGLAGYEQF
TRBJ2-7,TRBV10-3,AIGGLAIISNEQY
TRBJ1-6,TRBV4-1,ASSPGTRNSPLH
TRBJ2-3,TRBV29-1,SVLGGGRGTQY
TRBJ2-5,TRBV29-1,SVRDTGGQETQY
TRBJ2-7,TRBV5-1,ASSLSGTRSYEQY
TRBJ1-1,TRBV28,ASSSPTEEAF
TRBJ2-6,TRBV27,ASSSTGPGANVLT
TRBJ2-2,TRBV19,ASSTFSGRITGELF
TRBJ1-6,TRBV30,AGSAPGQGANSPLH
TRBJ1-5,TRBV7-2,ASSPDSFNQPQH
TRBJ1-4,TRBV18,ASSLPEADGRLF
TRBJ2-6,TRBV23-1,ASSPLSGVGFSGANVLT
TRBJ2-6,TRBV4-3,ASSQRTGRGSGANVLT
TRBJ2-2,TRBV7-5,VRSPGTGTGELF
TRBJ2-3,TRBV4-3,ASSHTGGYTDTQY
TRBJ2-7,TRBV27,ASSSLWEDLRKQY
TRBJ1-1,TRBV7-8,ASSAKTGQILSPKIAF
TRBJ2-5,TRBV6-1,ASSAWGQANQETQY
TRBJ1-1,TRBV7-9,ASTLTGNSEAF
TRBJ2-7,TRBV29-1,SVRGISPYEQY
TRBJ1-5,TRBV18,ASSPTGINQPQH
TRBJ2-1,TRBV2,ASSGLPYNEQF
TRBJ2-1,TRBV7-3,ASSPNLAVHNEQF
TRBJ1-4,TRBV28,ASSQGLGEKLF